This entry lists 19 T cell receptor beta chains sequenced from one sample in a study of identical twins. From the 5' RACE reads, TCRdb called clonotypes with MiXCR, one entry per CDR3 protein. The repertoire holds 1.5 million to 2 million distinct CDR3 sequences, with 25% to 35% as singletons. The sequenced material came from cord blood. These receptors were taken from a newborn girl in good health.

This clonotype was observed a few times. The chain is built from TRBV20-1 and TRBJ1-1; 7 bases agree with TRBD1. The CDR3 loop spans 11 amino acids. Germline CDR1 is DFQATT and CDR2 is SNEGSKA (reference sequence). The CDR3 DNA sequence: TGCAGAATCGGCCAGGGGGGTGAAGCTTTCTTT. This gives the protein CRIGQGGEAFF.

This clonotype was detected only a few times. V gene TRBV27 combines with J gene TRBJ2-1, with TRBD1 matching over 8 bases. The J call may be wrong; the DNA end is better matched by TRBJ2-7. The CDR3 runs 14 residues. Looked up from germline, CDR1 is MNHEY and CDR2 is SMNVEV (reference sequence). CDR3 nucleotide sequence: TGTGCCAGCAAGGCAGGGGGCTCCTACAATGAGCAGTACTTC. Translated: CASKAGGSYNEQYF.

There are many counts of this clonotype. This chain links TRBV2 with TRBJ1-6; D call uncertain. Trimming took off 0 bases at V and 7 bases at J, with 4 bases between the two ends. In germline, CDR1 is SNHLY, CDR2 FYNNEI. The CDR3 runs to 13 residues. The DNA of the CDR3 is TGTGCCAGCAGTGAAGCCGGAAATTCACCCCTCCACTTT. As protein: CASSEAGNSPLHF. The whole variable domain, filled in from reference TRBV2 and TRBJ1-6, reads EPEVTQTPSHQVTQMGQEVILRCVPISNHLYFYWYRQILGQKVEFLVSFYNNEISEKSEIFDDQFSVERPDGSNFTLKIRSTKLEDSAMYFCASSEAGNSPLHFGNGTRLTVT.

Remarks on this clonotype: Germline is not matched at one junction end, which may reflect a read error. The rearrangement uses TRBV2 and TRBJ1-2; D gene unclear. Germline-derived CDR1 and CDR2 are SNHLY and FYNNEI. This CDR3 comprises 12 residues. The CDR3 coding sequence is TGTGCCAGCCGCTTCGTGTCTAATGGCCACACCTTC. Residues: CASRFVSNGHTF.

With regard to this clonotype: No DNA is shown, since the ends of the CDR3 on it are uncertain; the CDR3 is the one TCRdb lists. J is TRBJ1-3 and V is TRBV5-1; the table gives TRBD1 as D, unverified against the DNA. Inclusive of both ends, the CDR3 amounts to 18 amino acids. Germline CDR1 SGHRS, CDR2 YFSETQ. The CDR3 region is CASSYNTEAFFGQGTIYF.

The gene calls are TRBV28 and TRBJ1-2; D is undetermined. The CDR3 has 19 residues. Germline V gives CDR1 MDHEN, CDR2 SYDVKM. The V end lost 6 bases, the J end lost 4 bases, and 30 bases lay between the germline ends. CDR3 protein: CASRKFSIPGRTSIYGYTF. As DNA, the CDR3 is TGTGCCAGCAGAAAGTTTAGTATCCCAGGTCGGACCAGTATCTATGGCTACACCTTC.

This clonotype was counted only a few times. The gene calls are TRBV25-1 and TRBJ1-6, with D maybe TRBD1 (6 bases). This CDR3 contains 16 residues. Germline V gene data show CDR1 as MGHDK and CDR2 as SYGVNS. Trimming cost V 6 bases and J 10 bases, with 22 bases left between them. DNA of the CDR3: TGTGCCAGCAGAAGTACCGGGACATTAGACAGGTCACCCCTCCACTTT. Its protein is CASRSTGTLDRSPLHF.

The genes are TRBV7-9 and TRBJ2-3; a weak D match, TRBD1 (6 bases). The V gene's germline CDR1 is SEHNR and CDR2 FQNEAQ (reference sequence). The V gene lost 1 base and the J gene lost 6 bases, with 14 bases spanning the gap. The CDR3 is made up of 15 amino acids. The CDR3 reads CASSLVQGHGDTQYF. The CDR3 nucleotides read TGTGCCAGCAGCTTAGTGCAGGGGCACGGGGATACGCAGTATTTT.

The V gene is TRBV20-1, the J gene TRBJ2-7; 10 bases align to TRBD2. The CDR3 is 14 amino acids. After removal of 5 bases from V and 1 base from J, the junction contained 5 bases not matched to a gene. In germline, CDR1 is DFQATT, CDR2 SNEGSKA (reference sequence). The chain's CDR3 is CSAPGLAASYEQYF. The CDR3, as DNA: TGCAGTGCTCCCGGACTAGCGGCATCCTACGAGCAGTACTTC.

This clonotype was detected a few times. The J gene is TRBJ1-2, the V gene TRBV15; D uncertain. In germline, CDR1 is LNHNV, CDR2 YYDKDF (reference sequence). The germline V and J ends were trimmed by 0 bases and 2 bases, with 10 bases remaining between them. This CDR3 has 15 residues. The CDR3 DNA reads TGTGCCACCAGCAGAGATCCAGGTCCCAACTATGGCTACACCTTC. This encodes CATSRDPGPNYGYTF.

The genes are TRBV14 and TRBJ2-7; 8 bases map to TRBD2. The CDR3 has 16 residues. In germline, CDR1 is SGHDN, CDR2 FVKESK. J gave up 7 bases and V 0 bases, and 11 bases lay outside the gene matches. The CDR3, as DNA: TGTGCCAGCAGCCAAGAGGGGACTAGACTAGTCAATGAGCAGTACTTC. Its protein product is CASSQEGTRLVNEQYF.

The chain recombines TRBV24-1 with TRBJ2-3; maybe TRBD2 (5 bases). Germline CDR1 reads KGHDR; CDR2 reads SFDVKD. Trimming removed 7 bases from V and 2 bases from J, with 15 bases in between. The CDR3 is made up of 15 amino acids. The CDR3 spells CATSRRRGNTDTQYF. CDR3 bases: TGTGCCACCAGCCGCCGGCGAGGGAACACAGATACGCAGTATTTT.

A few counts support this clonotype. The V and J genes are TRBV4-1 and TRBJ1-5; D remains unclear. The V end was cut by 0 bases, the J end by 4 bases, with 7 bases between. The CDR3 spans 14 residues. From germline, CDR1 is MGHRA and CDR2 YSYEKL. CDR3 nucleotides: TGCGCCAGCAGCCAAGATATAGGGAATCAGCCCCAGCATTTT. Its translation: CASSQDIGNQPQHF.

This clonotype was found a few times. The chain is built from TRBV7-8 and TRBJ1-2; 10 nucleotides agree with TRBD1. CDR3 size: 16 residues. V trimming: 1 base; J trimming: 3 bases; junction bases outside the gene matches: 5. Germline assignment: CDR1 SGHVS and CDR2 FQNEAQ. The CDR3 DNA is TGTGCCAGCAGCTTAGGCAGACAGGGGGCTTACTATGGCTACACCTTC. It encodes CASSLGRQGAYYGYTF.

This sequence joins TRBV7-9 and TRBJ1-2, with 8 positions matching TRBD1. V shed 6 bases and J 8 bases; nucleotides not matched to a gene: 5. Germline assignment: CDR1 SEHNR and CDR2 FQNEAQ (reference sequence). The CDR3 spans 12 residues. The CDR3 DNA is TGTGCCAGCAGTCATGACAGGGGAGGCTACACCTTC. Residues: CASSHDRGGYTF.

The chain uses TRBV4-2 and TRBJ2-7; no clear D. The CDR3 totals 16 residues. Germline assignment: CDR1 LGHNA and CDR2 YNFKEQ. The V and J ends lost 2 bases and 0 bases respectively, with 14 bases between them. The CDR3 reads CASSQFRSYLSYEQYF. In DNA form, the CDR3 reads TGTGCCAGCAGCCAATTTAGATCTTACCTCTCCTACGAGCAGTACTTC.

The J gene is TRBJ2-2, the V gene TRBV29-1, with 7 nucleotides matching TRBD1. This CDR3 region has 15 residues. The germline gives CDR1 SQVTM, CDR2 ANQGSEA. V lost 6 bases to trimming and J lost 4 bases; unmatched junction nucleotides: 11. This CDR3 is CSVDRDSRGTGELFF. CDR3 DNA: TGCAGCGTCGACCGGGACAGCCGGGGCACCGGGGAGCTGTTTTTT.

V and J are TRBV20-1 and TRBJ2-2; 8 nucleotides agree with TRBD1. The CDR3 has 14 amino acids. Losses at the gene ends were 5 bases for V and 1 base for J; bases not matched to a gene: 3. In germline, CDR1 is DFQATT, CDR2 SNEGSKA (reference sequence). As DNA, the CDR3 is TGCAGTGCTTCCGGGACAGGGAACACCGGGGAGCTGTTTTTT. This sequence encodes CSASGTGNTGELFF.

This rearrangement joins TRBV12-3 or TRBV12-4 to TRBJ1-2; D gene ambiguous. The CDR3 runs to 16 residues. Trimming took off 8 bases at V and 1 base at J, with 20 bases between the two ends. CDR3 in DNA: TGTGCCAGCGAGACCCGTAGGGCCTACTATAACTATGGCTACACCTTC. Encoded protein: CASETRRAYYNYGYTF.